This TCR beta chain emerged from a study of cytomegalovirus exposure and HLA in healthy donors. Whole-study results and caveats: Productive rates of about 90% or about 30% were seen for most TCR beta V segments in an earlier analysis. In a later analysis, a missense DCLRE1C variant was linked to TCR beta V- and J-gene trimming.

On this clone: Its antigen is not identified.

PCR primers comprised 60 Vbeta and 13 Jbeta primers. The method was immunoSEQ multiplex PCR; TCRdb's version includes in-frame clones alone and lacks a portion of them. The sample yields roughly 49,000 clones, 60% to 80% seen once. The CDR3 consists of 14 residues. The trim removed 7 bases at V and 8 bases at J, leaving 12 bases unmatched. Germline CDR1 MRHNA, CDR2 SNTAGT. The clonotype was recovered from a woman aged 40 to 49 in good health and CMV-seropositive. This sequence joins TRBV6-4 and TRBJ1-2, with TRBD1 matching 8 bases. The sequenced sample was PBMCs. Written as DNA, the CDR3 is TGTGCCAGCAAGCCGGGGACAGGAGGCGGAGGCTACACCTTC. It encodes CASKPGTGGGGYTF.